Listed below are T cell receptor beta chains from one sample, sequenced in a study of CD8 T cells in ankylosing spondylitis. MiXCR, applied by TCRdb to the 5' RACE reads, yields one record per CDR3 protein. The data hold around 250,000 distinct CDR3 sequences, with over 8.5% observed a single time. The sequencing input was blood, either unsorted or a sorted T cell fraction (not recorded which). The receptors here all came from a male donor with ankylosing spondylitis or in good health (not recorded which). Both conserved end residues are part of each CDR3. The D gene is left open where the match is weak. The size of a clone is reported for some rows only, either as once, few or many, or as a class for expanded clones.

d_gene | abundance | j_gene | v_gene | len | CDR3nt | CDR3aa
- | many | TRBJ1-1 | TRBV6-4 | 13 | TGTGCCAGCGGGTCCGACGAGAACACTGAAGCTTTCTTT | CASGSDENTEAFF
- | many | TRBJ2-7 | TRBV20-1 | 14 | TGCAGTGCGTATCATTCGGGCCTCTCCTACGAGCAGTACTTC | CSAYHSGLSYEQYF
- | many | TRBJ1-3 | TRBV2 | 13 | TGTGCCAGCAGCGGGGTTTCGGGAAACACCATATATTTT | CASSGVSGNTIYF
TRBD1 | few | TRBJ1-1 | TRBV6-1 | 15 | TGTGCCGCGCACAGGGGGACGGTTCTGAACACTGAAGCTTTCTTT | CAAHRGTVLNTEAFF
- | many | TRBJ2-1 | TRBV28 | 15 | TGTGCCAGCAGTCCCCCCTCGGAAGGGTACAATGAGCAGTTCTTC | CASSPPSEGYNEQFF
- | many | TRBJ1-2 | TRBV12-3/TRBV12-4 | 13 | TGTGCCAGCAGCGTGGGCAGTACGTATGGCTACACCTTC | CASSVGSTYGYTF
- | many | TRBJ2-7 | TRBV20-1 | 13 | TGCAGTGCTACTACAGGGTTCTCCTACGAGCAGTACTTC | CSATTGFSYEQYF
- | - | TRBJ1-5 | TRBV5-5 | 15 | TGTGCCAGCAGCTTGGTCGGCGGGAATCTTCAGCCCCAGCATTTT | CASSLVGGNLQPQHF
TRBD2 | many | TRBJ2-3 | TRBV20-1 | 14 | TGCAGTGCAAGACTAGCGGGACTACAGGGGACGCAGTATTTT | CSARLAGLQGTQYF
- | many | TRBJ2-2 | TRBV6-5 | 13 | TGTGCCAGCAGTTACTCGAGGACCGGGGAGCTGTTTTTT | CASSYSRTGELFF
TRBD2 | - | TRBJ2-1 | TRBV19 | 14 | TGTGCCAGTAGCCAAACGGGACTAGCCAATGAGCAGTTCTTC | CASSQTGLANEQFF
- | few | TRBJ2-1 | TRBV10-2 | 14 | TGCGCCACCGAAACGACCCCAGGTTACAATGAGCAGTTCTTC | CATETTPGYNEQFF
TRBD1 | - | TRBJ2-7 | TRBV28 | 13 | TGTGCCACCGAAAGACAGGGTAACGGCGAGCGGTACTTC | CATERQGNGERYF
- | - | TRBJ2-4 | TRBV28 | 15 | TGTGCCAGCAGTTTGAACAGCCTAGCCAAAAACATTCAGTACTTC | CASSLNSLAKNIQYF
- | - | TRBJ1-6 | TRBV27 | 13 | TGTGCCAGCAGTCGCCAGGTGGATTCACCCCTCCACTTT | CASSRQVDSPLHF
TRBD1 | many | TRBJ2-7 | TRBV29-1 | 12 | TGCAGCGTTGCAGGGGGCGCGTACGAGCAGTACTTC | CSVAGGAYEQYF
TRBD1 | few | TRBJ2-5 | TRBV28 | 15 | TGTGCCAGCAGTCCGTACTGGGACAGCCAAGAGACCCAGTACTTC | CASSPYWDSQETQYF
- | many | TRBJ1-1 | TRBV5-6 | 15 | TGTGCCAGCAGCCAACAGGGAAAGCAAAGTACTGAAGCTTTCTTT | CASSQQGKQSTEAFF
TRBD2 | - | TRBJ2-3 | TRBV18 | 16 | TGTGGCAGCTCACCAATGTTAGCGGGGGCCACAGATACGCAGTATTTT | CGSSPMLAGATDTQYF
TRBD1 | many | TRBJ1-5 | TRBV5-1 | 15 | TGCGCCAGCAGCTTGGAGGGACAGAGCAATCAGCCCCAGCATTTT | CASSLEGQSNQPQHF
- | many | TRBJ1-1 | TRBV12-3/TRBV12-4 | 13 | TGTGCCAGCAGTTTAGCCCCGATAACTGAAGCTTTCTTT | CASSLAPITEAFF
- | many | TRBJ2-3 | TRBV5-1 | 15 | TGCGCCAGCAGCTTGGGTGGGCAGAGCACAGATACGCAGTATTTT | CASSLGGQSTDTQYF
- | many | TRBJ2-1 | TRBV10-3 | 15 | TGTGCCATCAGTGGGGACACTAGCTCCTACAATGAGCAGTTCTTC | CAISGDTSSYNEQFF